Detailed here is one TCR beta chain. The record originates from a study of identical twins. TCRdb re-derived calls from the 5' RACE reads in MiXCR, one entry per CDR3 protein. The table includes 120,000 to 150,000 distinct CDR3 sequences, around 3.5% detected once. The V gene end was trimmed by 6 bases and the J gene end by 3 bases; junction bases not matched to a gene: 10. The CDR3 extends over 17 amino acids. Looked up from germline, CDR1 is SNHLY and CDR2 is FYNNEI. The source is a man aged 18 to 30 in good health. Sequencing was carried out using memory T cells sorted from blood. The V gene is TRBV2, the J gene TRBJ2-3; 12 nucleotides line up with TRBD1. The CDR3 bases are TGTGCCAGCAGCGGGACCGGGACAGGGGGCCTGACAGATACGCAGTATTTT. This translates into CASSGTGTGGLTDTQYF.